The clone carrying this T cell receptor beta chain was observed a single time. The data were obtained in a study of blood T cell repertoires in COVID-19. J lost 2 bases, V lost 2 bases, and 5 bases had no gene match. The CDR3 spans 15 residues. CDR1 is MGHRA, CDR2 YSYEKL, per germline. The table came from immunoSEQ multiplex PCR; TCRdb's copy has only in-frame clones and leaves some out. The profile shows 150,000 to 200,000 clones, about 75% of them singletons. The source material was peripheral blood. This clonotype was sampled from an older woman with acute or convalescent COVID-19. This chain connects TRBV4-1 to TRBJ2-7; TRBD1 aligns across 8 bases. Written as DNA, the CDR3 is TGCGCCAGCAGCCAACGGACAGGGCAGACCTACGAGCAGTACTTC. This gives the protein CASSQRTGQTYEQYF.